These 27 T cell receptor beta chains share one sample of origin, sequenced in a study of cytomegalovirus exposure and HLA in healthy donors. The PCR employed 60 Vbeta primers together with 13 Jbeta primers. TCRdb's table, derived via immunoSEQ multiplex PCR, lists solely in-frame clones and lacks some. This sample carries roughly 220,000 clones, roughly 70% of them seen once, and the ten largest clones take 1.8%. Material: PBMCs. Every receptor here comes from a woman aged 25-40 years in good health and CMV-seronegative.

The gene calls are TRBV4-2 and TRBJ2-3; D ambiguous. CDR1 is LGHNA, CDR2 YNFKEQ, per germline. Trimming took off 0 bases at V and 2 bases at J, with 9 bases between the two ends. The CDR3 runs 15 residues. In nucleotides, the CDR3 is TGTGCCAGCAGCCAAGATCCACAAGTCACAGATACGCAGTATTTT. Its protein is CASSQDPQVTDTQYF.

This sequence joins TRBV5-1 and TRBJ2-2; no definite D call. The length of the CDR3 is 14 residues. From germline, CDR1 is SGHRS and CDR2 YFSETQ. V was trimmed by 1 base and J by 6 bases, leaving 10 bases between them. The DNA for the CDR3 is TGCGCCAGCAGCTTGTTTAGTTCCGCCGGGGAGCTGTTTTTT. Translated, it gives CASSLFSSAGELFF.

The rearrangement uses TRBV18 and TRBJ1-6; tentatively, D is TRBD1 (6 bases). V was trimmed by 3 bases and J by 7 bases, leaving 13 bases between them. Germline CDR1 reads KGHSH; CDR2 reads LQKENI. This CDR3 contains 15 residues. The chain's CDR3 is CASSPRTAANSPLHF. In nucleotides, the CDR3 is TGTGCCAGCTCACCGCGGACAGCGGCGAATTCACCCCTCCACTTT.

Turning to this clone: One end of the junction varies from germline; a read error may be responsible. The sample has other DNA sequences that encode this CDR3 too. The CDR3 here is CAWSVTTHEAFF. The DNA of the CDR3 is TGTGCCTGGAGTGTAACGACACATGAAGCCTTCTTT. This chain links TRBV30 with TRBJ1-1, with no clear D. Germline V gene sequence: CDR1 GTSNPN, CDR2 SVGIG (reference sequence). The CDR3 consists of 12 residues.

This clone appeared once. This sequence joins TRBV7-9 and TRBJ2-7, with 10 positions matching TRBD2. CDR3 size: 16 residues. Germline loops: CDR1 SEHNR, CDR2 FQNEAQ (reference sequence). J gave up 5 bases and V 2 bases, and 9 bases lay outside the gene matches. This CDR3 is CASSLKGRAGGHEQYF. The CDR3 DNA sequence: TGTGCCAGCAGCTTAAAGGGCCGAGCGGGAGGGCACGAGCAGTACTTC.

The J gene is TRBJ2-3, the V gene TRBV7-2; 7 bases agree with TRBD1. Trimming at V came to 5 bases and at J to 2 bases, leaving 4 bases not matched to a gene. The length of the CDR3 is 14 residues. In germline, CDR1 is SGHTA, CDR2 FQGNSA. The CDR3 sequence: CASSRDSSTDTQYF. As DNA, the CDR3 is TGTGCCAGCAGCCGGGACAGTTCCACAGATACGCAGTATTTT.

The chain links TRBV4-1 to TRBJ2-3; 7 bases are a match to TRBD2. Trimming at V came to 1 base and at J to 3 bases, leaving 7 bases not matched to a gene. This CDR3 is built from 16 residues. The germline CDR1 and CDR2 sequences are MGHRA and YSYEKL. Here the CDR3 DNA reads TGCGCCAGCAGCCAAGTAGCGGGTTGGGTGACAGATACGCAGTATTTT. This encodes CASSQVAGWVTDTQYF.

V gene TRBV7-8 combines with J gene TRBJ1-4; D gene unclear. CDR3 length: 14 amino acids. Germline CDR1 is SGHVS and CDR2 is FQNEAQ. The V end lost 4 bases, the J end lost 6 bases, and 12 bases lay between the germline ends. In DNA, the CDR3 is TGTGCCAGCAGCTCAAACATTGTGGATGAAAAACTGTTTTTT. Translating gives CASSSNIVDEKLFF.

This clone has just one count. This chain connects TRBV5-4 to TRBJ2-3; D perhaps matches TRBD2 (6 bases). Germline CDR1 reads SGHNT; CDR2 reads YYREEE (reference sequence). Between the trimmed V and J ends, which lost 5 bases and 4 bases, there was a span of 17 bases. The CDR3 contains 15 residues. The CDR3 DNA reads TGTGCCAGCAGACGAGACAAGGAGGGGCCAGATACGCAGTATTTT. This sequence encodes CASRRDKEGPDTQYF.

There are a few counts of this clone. The DNA for the CDR3 is TGCGCCAGCAGCTTACAGGGGCGGGATGAAGCTTTCTTT. Translated: CASSLQGRDEAFF. This chain joins TRBV5-1 and TRBJ1-1, with 7 bases that match TRBD1. V lost 2 bases, J lost 7 bases, and 5 bases stayed unmatched. The CDR3 is 13 residues long. Germline-derived CDR1 and CDR2 are SGHRS and YFSETQ.

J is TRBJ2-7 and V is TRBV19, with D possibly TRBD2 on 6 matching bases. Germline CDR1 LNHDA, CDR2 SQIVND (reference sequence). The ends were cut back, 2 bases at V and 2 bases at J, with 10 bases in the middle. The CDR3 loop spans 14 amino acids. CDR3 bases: TGTGCCAGTAGTATACCGGGAGACGCCTACGAGCAGTACTTC. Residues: CASSIPGDAYEQYF.

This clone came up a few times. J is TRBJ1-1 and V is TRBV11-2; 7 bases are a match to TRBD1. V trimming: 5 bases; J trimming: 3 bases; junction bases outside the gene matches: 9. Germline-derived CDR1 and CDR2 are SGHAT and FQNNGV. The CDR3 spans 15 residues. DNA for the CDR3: TGTGCCAGCAGCCCTGACCCTACAGGGGACACTGAAGCTTTCTTT. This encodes CASSPDPTGDTEAFF. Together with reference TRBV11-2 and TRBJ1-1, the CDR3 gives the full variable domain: EAGVAQSPRYKIIEKRQSVAFWCNPISGHATLYWYQQILGQGPKLLIQFQNNGVVDDSQLPKDRFSAERLKGVDSTLKIQPAKLEDSAVYLCASSPDPTGDTEAFFGQGTRLTVV.

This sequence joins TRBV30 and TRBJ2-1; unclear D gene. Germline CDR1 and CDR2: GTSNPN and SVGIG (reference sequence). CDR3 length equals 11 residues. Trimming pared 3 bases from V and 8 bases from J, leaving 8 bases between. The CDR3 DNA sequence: TGTGCCTGGAGGGTTGGAGATGAGCAGTTCTTC. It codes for CAWRVGDEQFF.

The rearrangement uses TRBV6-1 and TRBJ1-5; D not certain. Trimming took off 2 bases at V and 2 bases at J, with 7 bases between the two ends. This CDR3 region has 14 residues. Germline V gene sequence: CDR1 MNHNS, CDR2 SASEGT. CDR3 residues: CASSEQAGNQPQHF. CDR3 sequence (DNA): TGTGCCAGCAGTGAACAGGCCGGCAATCAGCCCCAGCATTTT.

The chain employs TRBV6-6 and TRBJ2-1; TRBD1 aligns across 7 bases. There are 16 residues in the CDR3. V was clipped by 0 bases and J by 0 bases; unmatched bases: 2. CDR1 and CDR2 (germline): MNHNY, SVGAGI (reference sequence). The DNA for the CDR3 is TGTGCCAGCAGTTACTCCCGGGACAGCTCCTACAATGAGCAGTTCTTC. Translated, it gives CASSYSRDSSYNEQFF.

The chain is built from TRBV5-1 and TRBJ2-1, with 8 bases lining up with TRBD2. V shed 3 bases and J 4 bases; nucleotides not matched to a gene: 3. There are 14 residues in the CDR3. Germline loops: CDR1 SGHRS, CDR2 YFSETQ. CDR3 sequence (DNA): TGCGCCAGCAGCTACAGCGGGGGTTACAATGAGCAGTTCTTC. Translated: CASSYSGGYNEQFF.

The CDR3 is CASSYRGGAEAFF. In DNA, the CDR3 is TGTGCCAGCAGTTACCGGGGGGGCGCTGAAGCTTTCTTT. V usage is TRBV6-5 and J usage is TRBJ1-1, with TRBD1 as a possible D gene (6 bases). Germline V gene data show CDR1 as MNHEY and CDR2 as SVGAGI. Trimming cost V 2 bases and J 6 bases, with 10 bases left between them. The CDR3 consists of 13 residues.

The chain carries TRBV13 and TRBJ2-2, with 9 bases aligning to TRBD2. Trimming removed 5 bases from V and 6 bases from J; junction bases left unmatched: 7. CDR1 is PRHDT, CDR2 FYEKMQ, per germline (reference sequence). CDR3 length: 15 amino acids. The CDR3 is CASSTGTSIPGELFF. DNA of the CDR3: TGTGCCAGCAGCACCGGGACTAGCATCCCCGGGGAGCTGTTTTTT.

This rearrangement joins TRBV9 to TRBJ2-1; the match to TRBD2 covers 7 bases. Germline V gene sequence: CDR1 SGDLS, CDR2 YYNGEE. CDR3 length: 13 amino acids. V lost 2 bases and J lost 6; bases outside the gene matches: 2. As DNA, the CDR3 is TGTGCCAGCAGCGTGACTAGCCCCAATGAGCAGTTCTTC. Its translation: CASSVTSPNEQFF.

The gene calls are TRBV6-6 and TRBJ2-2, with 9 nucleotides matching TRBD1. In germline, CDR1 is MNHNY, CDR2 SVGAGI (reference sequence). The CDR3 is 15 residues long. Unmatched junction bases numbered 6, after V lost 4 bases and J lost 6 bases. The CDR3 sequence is CASSSRDRESGELFF. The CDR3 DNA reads TGTGCCAGCAGTTCTCGGGACAGGGAGTCCGGGGAGCTGTTTTTT.

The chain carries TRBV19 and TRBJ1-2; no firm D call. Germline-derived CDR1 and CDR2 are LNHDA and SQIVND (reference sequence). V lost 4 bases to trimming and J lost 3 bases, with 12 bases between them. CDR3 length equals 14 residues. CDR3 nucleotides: TGTGCCAGTAGTAGTGACGGAGCCTACTATGGCTACACCTTC. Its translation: CASSSDGAYYGYTF.

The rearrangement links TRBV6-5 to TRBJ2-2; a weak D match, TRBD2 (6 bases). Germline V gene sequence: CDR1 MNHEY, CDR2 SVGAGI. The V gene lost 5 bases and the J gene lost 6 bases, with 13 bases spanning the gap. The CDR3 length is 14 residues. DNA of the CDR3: TGTGCCAGCAGTCGGGACTGGAGCGCCGGGGAGCTGTTTTTT. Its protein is CASSRDWSAGELFF.

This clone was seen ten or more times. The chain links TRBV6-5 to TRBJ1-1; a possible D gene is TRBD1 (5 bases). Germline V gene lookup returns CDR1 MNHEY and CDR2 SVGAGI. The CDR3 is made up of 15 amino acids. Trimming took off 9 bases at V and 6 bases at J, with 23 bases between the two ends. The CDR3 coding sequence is TGTGCCAGTACATACAACCTACTCGTCAGGGCTGAAGCTTTCTTT. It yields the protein CASTYNLLVRAEAFF.

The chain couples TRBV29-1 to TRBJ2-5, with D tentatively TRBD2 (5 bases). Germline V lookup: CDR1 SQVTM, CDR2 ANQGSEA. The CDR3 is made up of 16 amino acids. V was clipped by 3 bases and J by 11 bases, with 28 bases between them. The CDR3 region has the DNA TGCAGCGTTGAGTTTGGACGGGGAACGAATTATGGAGTGCAGTACTTC. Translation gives CSVEFGRGTNYGVQYF.

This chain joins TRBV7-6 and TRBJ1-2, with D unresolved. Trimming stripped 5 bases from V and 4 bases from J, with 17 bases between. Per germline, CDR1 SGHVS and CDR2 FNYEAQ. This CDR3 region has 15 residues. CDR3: CASSLSGGGFYGYTF. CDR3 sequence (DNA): TGTGCCAGCAGCCTAAGTGGTGGAGGGTTCTATGGCTACACCTTC.

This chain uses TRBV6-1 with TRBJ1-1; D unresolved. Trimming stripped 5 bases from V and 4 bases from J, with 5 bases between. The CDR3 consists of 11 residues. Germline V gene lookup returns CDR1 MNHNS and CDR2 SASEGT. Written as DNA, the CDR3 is TGTGCCAGCAGTTCGGGCACTGAAGCTTTCTTT. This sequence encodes CASSSGTEAFF.

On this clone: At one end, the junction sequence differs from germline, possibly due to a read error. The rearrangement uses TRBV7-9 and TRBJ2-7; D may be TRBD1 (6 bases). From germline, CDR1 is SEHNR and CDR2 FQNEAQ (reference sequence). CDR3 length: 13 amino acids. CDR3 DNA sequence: TGTTCCAGCAGCTCCCCAGGGACATACGAGCAGTACTTC. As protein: CSSSSPGTYEQYF.